What follows are 28 T cell receptor beta chains derived from one specimen sequenced in a study of blood T cells in healthy people across ages (dated by TCRdb to the mid-2010s). Library preparation used 5' RACE. Instrument on record: Illumina HiSeq 2500. The second PCR ran for roughly 7 to 11 cycles and used a J-beta primer mix along with a sample-barcoded 5' primer. In TCRdb, the public reads were trimmed at Q25 with fastp and aligned with MiXCR, with productive beta chains retained. Each CDR3 protein gets just one entry, which takes the most common genes and DNA from the rows behind it. The sample includes some 640,000 distinct CDR3 sequences, with roughly 31% observed a single time. The ten biggest clones cover 15% to 18% of the sample. The sequenced sample consisted of blood. The receptors shown here come from a woman older than 75 in good health.

The chain links TRBV14 to TRBJ1-2, with D unresolved. V lost 4 bases and J lost 7, with 19 bases in between. The CDR3 sequence is 15 residues long. The germline V gene has CDR1 SGHDN and CDR2 FVKESK. CDR3: CASSPMRAPVGGYTF. CDR3 nucleotides: TGTGCCAGCAGCCCCATGAGGGCCCCGGTGGGTGGCTACACCTTC.

This clonotype appeared many times. CDR3 DNA: TGTGCCAGCAGCCAAGATAGGGGGGGGCCGAGAGGCTACACCTTC. Protein: CASSQDRGGPRGYTF. This sequence joins TRBV4-2 and TRBJ1-2; a possible D gene is TRBD1 (6 bases). Germline CDR1 LGHNA, CDR2 YNFKEQ. This CDR3 contains 15 residues. Trimming took 0 bases from V and 8 from J, leaving 16 bases between them.

This clonotype has only a few counts. V usage is TRBV27 and J usage is TRBJ1-1; 7 positions agree with TRBD1. Germline V lookup: CDR1 MNHEY, CDR2 SMNVEV (reference sequence). Trimming cost V 3 bases and J 6 bases; bases outside gene matches: 4. The CDR3 spans 13 residues. In nucleotides, the CDR3 is TGTGCCAGCAGTTTTACAGGGGATTCTGAAGCTTTCTTT. Translation gives CASSFTGDSEAFF.

This sequence joins TRBV7-9 and TRBJ1-5, with a weak D call TRBD1 (5 bases). The CDR3 length is 15 residues. V was shortened by 0 bases and J by 2 bases, with 8 bases between the two germline ends. The germline V gene has CDR1 SEHNR and CDR2 FQNEAQ (reference sequence). The CDR3 spells CASSLAGDGNQPQHF. CDR3 nucleotides: TGTGCCAGCAGCTTAGCAGGGGACGGCAATCAGCCCCAGCATTTT.

The chain uses TRBV4-2 and TRBJ2-5; TRBD2 is a possible D gene (5 bases). The CDR3 is 12 amino acids. Trimming removed 0 bases at V and 11 bases at J, with 10 bases between. Germline lookup yields CDR1 LGHNA and CDR2 YNFKEQ. The CDR3 region is CASSQEQEEQYF. CDR3 sequence (DNA): TGTGCCAGCAGCCAAGAGCAGGAGGAGCAGTACTTC.

This clonotype occurred many times. The chain recombines TRBV5-4 with TRBJ1-2, with D possibly being TRBD1 (6 bases). CDR3 length equals 14 residues. Trimming left V 2 bases short and J 7 bases short, with 15 bases between. Germline V gene data show CDR1 as SGHNT and CDR2 as YYREEE (reference sequence). As DNA, the CDR3 is TGTGCCAGCAGCTTATATCTTGGGGGCGGTGGCTACACCTTC. It encodes CASSLYLGGGGYTF.

This clonotype was counted ten times or more. The V and J genes are TRBV4-2 and TRBJ2-5; D gene unclear. The CDR3 spans 13 residues. Trimming took off 4 bases at V and 3 bases at J, with 9 bases between the two ends. The V gene's germline CDR1 is LGHNA and CDR2 YNFKEQ. The CDR3 nucleotides are TGTGCCAGCAGCCGGAACGTTGAAGAGACCCAGTACTTC. Translating it yields CASSRNVEETQYF.

The gene calls are TRBV20-1 and TRBJ1-2; 10 nucleotides match TRBD1. Germline lookup yields CDR1 DFQATT and CDR2 SNEGSKA (reference sequence). The CDR3 is made up of 15 amino acids. J was trimmed by 2 bases and V by 3 bases; bases with no gene match: 6. CDR3 DNA sequence: TGCAGTGCTAGTCCCCGGACAGGGGGAAACTATGGCTACACCTTC. It encodes CSASPRTGGNYGYTF.

The sample holds many counts of this clonotype. The V and J genes are TRBV20-1 and TRBJ1-4; unclear D gene. Germline CDR1 is DFQATT and CDR2 is SNEGSKA (reference sequence). Between the trimmed V and J ends, which lost 3 bases and 8 bases, there was a span of 13 bases. CDR3 size: 13 residues. The CDR3 DNA reads as TGCAGTGCTAGCAATCGGTTCCGGGAAAAACTGTTTTTT. Residues: CSASNRFREKLFF.

This clonotype was counted ten times or more. This rearrangement joins TRBV20-1 to TRBJ2-1; D might be TRBD1 (6 bases). Germline assignment: CDR1 DFQATT and CDR2 SNEGSKA (reference sequence). V lost 3 bases, J lost 6 bases, and 15 bases lay in between. This CDR3 contains 14 residues. The CDR3 DNA follows: TGCAGTGCTAGGGACCCGCAGGGGAGCAATGAGCAGTTCTTC. It codes for CSARDPQGSNEQFF.

With regard to this clonotype: A read error may be the cause here, since a much bigger clone is one base away. The rearrangement joins TRBV18 to TRBJ2-7; 8 bases map to TRBD1. CDR1 is KGHSH, CDR2 LQKENI, per germline. The CDR3 is made up of 14 amino acids. The DNA of the CDR3 is TGTGCCGGCTCACCTTCCGGACAGGGCTACGAGCAGTACTTC. It yields the protein CAGSPSGQGYEQYF.

This clonotype was seen many times. The chain has TRBV7-9 and TRBJ2-7; 7 bases align to TRBD1. From germline, CDR1 is SEHNR and CDR2 FQNEAQ (reference sequence). The CDR3 is 13 amino acids. After removal of 5 bases from V and 6 bases from J, the junction contained 7 bases not matched to a gene. The CDR3 DNA reads as TGTGCCAGCAGCCCCCGGACAGGTTTCGAGCAGTACTTC. It codes for CASSPRTGFEQYF.

This clonotype was seen ten or more times. The chain joins TRBV20-1 to TRBJ2-7; 8 nucleotides match TRBD2. The junction had 13 bases not matched to a gene; V was cut back by 6 bases and J by 0 bases. This CDR3 has 16 residues. CDR1 and CDR2 (germline): DFQATT, SNEGSKA (reference sequence). CDR3 region: CSAIGGGAGYSYEQYF. Written as DNA, the CDR3 is TGCAGTGCGATCGGGGGGGGGGCCGGTTACTCCTACGAGCAGTACTTC.

A word on this clonotype: A much larger clonotype is one base distant, so this may be a read error. The rearrangement joins TRBV6-2 or TRBV6-3 to TRBJ2-4, with 12 bases identical to TRBD2. Germline assignment: CDR1 MNHEY and CDR2 SVGEGT. V gave up 5 bases and J gave up 13 bases; unmatched junction bases: 15. This CDR3 has 16 amino acids. Here the CDR3 reads CASSTSSGGAIYEQYF. DNA of the CDR3: TGTGCCAGCAGTACCTCTAGCGGGGGGGCCATTTATGAGCAGTACTTC.

The chain joins TRBV7-9 to TRBJ2-7, with 8 bases matching TRBD2. The end of the DNA fits TRBJ2-5 better, so the J call may be wrong. Germline V CDR1 and CDR2: SEHNR, FQNEAQ (reference sequence). There are 14 residues in the CDR3. CDR3 DNA sequence: TGTGCCAGCACCGTGGCGGGGGGCCAAGAGACCCAGTACTTC. This encodes CASTVAGGQETQYF.

This clonotype was seen many times. The rearrangement uses TRBV7-2 and TRBJ2-3, with TRBD2 identical over 10 bases. This CDR3 is 15 amino acids long. The junction had 3 bases not matched to a gene; V was cut back by 3 bases and J by 3 bases. Germline V gene data show CDR1 as SGHTA and CDR2 as FQGNSA. This CDR3 is CASSFRTSGTDTQYF. In DNA, the CDR3 is TGTGCCAGCAGCTTTAGGACTAGCGGTACAGATACGCAGTATTTT.

For this clonotype: One base away lies a much larger clone, so this may be a sequencing read error. The chain carries TRBV6-1 and TRBJ2-7; D might be TRBD2 (6 bases). Per germline, CDR1 MNHNS and CDR2 SASEGT. The CDR3 extends over 16 amino acids. V was shortened by 6 bases and J by 0 bases, with 18 bases between the two germline ends. CDR3 in DNA: TGTGCCAGCAGCCATGAGGGGACTCCGAGCTCCTACGAGCAGTACTTC. This gives the protein CASSHEGTPSSYEQYF.

The chain recombines TRBV20-1 with TRBJ2-7; 8 nucleotides agree with TRBD1. Germline assignment: CDR1 DFQATT and CDR2 SNEGSKA (reference sequence). V shed 0 bases, J shed 3 bases, and the junction held 4 bases outside the gene matches. The CDR3 contains 14 residues. The DNA for the CDR3 is TGCAGTGCTAGAGAAGTCACAGGGGGCTACGAGCAGTACTTC. This encodes CSAREVTGGYEQYF.

This clonotype showed up many times. CDR3 nucleotides: TGCGCCAGCAGCCAACATCAGGCAGCCTCTGGAAACACCATATATTTT. It encodes CASSQHQAASGNTIYF. This chain links TRBV4-1 with TRBJ1-3; D is undetermined. The CDR3 consists of 16 residues. Between the trimmed V and J ends, which lost 2 bases and 0 bases, there was a span of 11 bases. Germline-derived CDR1 and CDR2 are MGHRA and YSYEKL.

The chain uses TRBV10-3 and TRBJ1-4, with D unresolved. The CDR3 has 13 residues. CDR1 and CDR2 (germline): ENHRY, SYGVKD. V shed 0 bases and J shed 7 bases, with 6 bases lying between them. CDR3 sequence (DNA): TGTGCCATCAGTGAGTCCTTCTCTGAAAAACTGTTTTTT. Translating it yields CAISESFSEKLFF.

To note about this clonotype: A much larger clone differs from this one at a single base, so this may be a read error. The chain has TRBV20-1 and TRBJ1-5; tentatively, D is TRBD1 (5 bases). The CDR3 totals 12 residues. Germline V gene data show CDR1 as DFQATT and CDR2 as SNEGSKA (reference sequence). Between the trimmed V and J ends, which lost 3 bases and 7 bases, there was a span of 10 bases. The CDR3 DNA follows: TGCAGTGCTAGGGACATTGAGCAGCCCCAGCATTTT. Protein product: CSARDIEQPQHF.

A few counts support this clonotype. This chain links TRBV5-1 with TRBJ1-1; D gene ambiguous. CDR3 size: 13 residues. The V gene lost 0 bases and the J gene lost 4 bases, with 7 bases spanning the gap. Germline CDR1 and CDR2: SGHRS and YFSETQ. The CDR3 region is CASSLETITEAFF. The DNA for the CDR3 is TGCGCCAGCAGCTTGGAGACGATCACTGAAGCTTTCTTT.

This chain joins TRBV7-2 and TRBJ1-2, with 8 bases fitting TRBD1. The CDR3 covers 16 residues. Per the germline V gene, CDR1 is SGHTA and CDR2 is FQGNSA. Losses at the gene ends were 2 bases for V and 1 base for J; bases not matched to a gene: 6. CDR3 region: CASSLLGTGVNYGYTF. Written as DNA, the CDR3 is TGTGCCAGCAGCTTATTAGGGACAGGCGTTAACTATGGCTACACCTTC.

This clonotype was seen at least ten times. The rearrangement uses TRBV5-1 and TRBJ2-1; 9 bases map to TRBD2. Germline CDR1 and CDR2: SGHRS and YFSETQ. V was clipped by 5 bases and J by 5 bases; unmatched bases: 11. The CDR3 covers 16 residues. CDR3 amino acids: CASSSALAGLDNEQFF. CDR3 DNA sequence: TGCGCCAGCAGTTCAGCCCTAGCGGGGCTTGACAATGAGCAGTTCTTC. Variable domain in full (rest from reference TRBV5-1 and TRBJ2-1): KAGVTQTPRYLIKTRGQQVTLSCSPISGHRSVSWYQQTPGQGLQFLFEYFSETQRNKGNFPGRFSGRQFSNSRSEMNVSTLELGDSALYLCASSSALAGLDNEQFFGPGTRLTVL.

This clonotype has more than one count but fewer than ten. Just one base apart from a much larger clone, this may be a read error. The chain joins TRBV9 to TRBJ2-1, with D tentatively TRBD1 or TRBD2 (5 bases each). The J call may not be correct, given that the DNA end is closer to TRBJ2-7. The germline gives CDR1 SGDLS, CDR2 YYNGEE. This CDR3 region has 18 residues. CDR3 nucleotide sequence: TGTGCCAGCAGCGGCATGGGTAGCGAGCAGGGATCCTACAATGAGCAGTACTTC. Its translation is CASSGMGSEQGSYNEQYF.

Concerning this clonotype: Just one base apart from a much larger clone, this may be a read error. The chain recombines TRBV7-9 with TRBJ2-1, with D possibly called TRBD1 or TRBD2 (5 bases each). Germline CDR1 SEHNR, CDR2 FQNEAQ (reference sequence). Trimming stripped 5 bases from V and 3 bases from J, with 14 bases between. This CDR3 has 15 amino acids. The CDR3 loop is CASSLLGRGYNEQFF. The CDR3 nucleotides are TGTGCCAGCAGCCTTCTGGGACGGGGCTACAATGAGCAGTTCTTC.

This clonotype was recorded at least ten times. The V gene is TRBV7-2, the J gene TRBJ2-3; D might be TRBD1 or TRBD2, each matching 5 bases. The CDR3 covers 16 residues. Trimming removed 2 bases at V and 3 bases at J, with 15 bases between. Germline assignment: CDR1 SGHTA and CDR2 FQGNSA. In nucleotides, the CDR3 is TGTGCCAGCAGCTTATCGAGGGGAGAAGGGACAGATACGCAGTATTTT. It is translated as CASSLSRGEGTDTQYF.

To note about this clonotype: This may be a read error: a much more frequent sequence differs by one nucleotide. The CDR3 nucleotides read TGTGCCGGCAGCTTACTTGCTAGCGGGGGGGCAGATACGCAGTATTTT. Its protein product is CAGSLLASGGADTQYF. The chain is built from TRBV7-6 and TRBJ2-3; 12 nucleotides match TRBD2. Germline V lookup: CDR1 SGHVS, CDR2 FNYEAQ. The CDR3 consists of 16 residues.